This T cell receptor beta chain was sequenced in a study of cytomegalovirus exposure and HLA in healthy donors. The V gene's germline CDR1 is LGHNA and CDR2 YSLEER. J lost 5 bases, V lost 3 bases, and 7 bases had no gene match. This CDR3 contains 15 residues. General study points: In a later analysis, compared with equally common non-associated chains, HLA-associated beta chains were more expanded. Later on, an analysis found that several of the most significant clusters appeared to be linked to common viral pathogens, which included parvovirus B19. Being productive about 87% or about 30% of the time was typical of most TCR beta V segments in an earlier analysis.

In the case of this clone: Its matching antigen is unknown.

The PCR ran on 60 Vbeta and 13 Jbeta primers. The data were produced by immunoSEQ multiplex PCR, yet TCRdb's version contains in-frame clones alone and is incomplete. The data show approximately 70,000 clones, about 73% seen once. The material sequenced was PBMCs. The receptor's source is a woman between 50 and 59 years old in good health and CMV-seropositive. This rearrangement joins TRBV4-3 to TRBJ2-5; 9 bases are a match to TRBD1. CDR3 nucleotides: TGCGCCAGCAGCCAGGGGACAGGGAGGTGGGAGACCCAGTACTTC. This codes for CASSQGTGRWETQYF.